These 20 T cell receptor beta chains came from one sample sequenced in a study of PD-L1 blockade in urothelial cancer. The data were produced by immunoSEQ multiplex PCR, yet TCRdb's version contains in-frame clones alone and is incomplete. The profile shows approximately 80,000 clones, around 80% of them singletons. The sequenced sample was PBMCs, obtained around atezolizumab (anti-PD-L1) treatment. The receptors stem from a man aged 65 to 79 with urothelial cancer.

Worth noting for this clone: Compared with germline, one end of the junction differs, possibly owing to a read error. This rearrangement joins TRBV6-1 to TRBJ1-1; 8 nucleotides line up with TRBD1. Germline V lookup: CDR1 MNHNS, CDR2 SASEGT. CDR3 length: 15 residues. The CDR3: CASSEGQGFRTEAFF. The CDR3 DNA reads TGTGCCAGCAGCGAAGGACAGGGTTTCCGCACTGAAGCTTTCTTT.

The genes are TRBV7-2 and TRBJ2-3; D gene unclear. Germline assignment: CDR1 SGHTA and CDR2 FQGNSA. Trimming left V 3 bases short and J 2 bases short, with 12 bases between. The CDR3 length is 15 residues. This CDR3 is CASSFAKSYTDTQYF. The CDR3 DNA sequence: TGTGCCAGCAGCTTTGCGAAGAGTTACACAGATACGCAGTATTTT.

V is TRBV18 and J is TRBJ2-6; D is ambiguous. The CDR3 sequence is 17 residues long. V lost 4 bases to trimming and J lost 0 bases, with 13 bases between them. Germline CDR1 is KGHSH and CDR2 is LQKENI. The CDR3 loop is CASSLLSRGSGANVLTF. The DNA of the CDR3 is TGTGCCAGCTCACTCTTATCAAGAGGCTCTGGGGCCAACGTCCTGACTTTC.

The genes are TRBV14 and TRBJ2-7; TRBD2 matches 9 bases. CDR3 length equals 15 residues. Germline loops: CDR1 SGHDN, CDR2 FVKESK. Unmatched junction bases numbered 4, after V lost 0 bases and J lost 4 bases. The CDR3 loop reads CASSQDRSGRYEQYF. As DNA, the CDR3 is TGTGCCAGCAGCCAAGATCGGAGCGGGAGGTACGAGCAGTACTTC.

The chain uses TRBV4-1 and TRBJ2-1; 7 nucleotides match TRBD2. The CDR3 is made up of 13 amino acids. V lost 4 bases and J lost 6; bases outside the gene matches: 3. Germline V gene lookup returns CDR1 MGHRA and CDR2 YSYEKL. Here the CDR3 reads CASSPPGGNEQFF. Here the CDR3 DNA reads TGCGCCAGCAGCCCTCCGGGGGGCAATGAGCAGTTCTTC.

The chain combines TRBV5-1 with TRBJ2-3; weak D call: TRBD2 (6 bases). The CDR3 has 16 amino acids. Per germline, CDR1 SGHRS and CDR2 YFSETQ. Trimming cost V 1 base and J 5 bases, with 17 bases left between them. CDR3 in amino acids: CASSLTVRGLGDTQYF. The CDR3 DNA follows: TGCGCCAGCAGCTTGACCGTACGGGGGTTGGGAGATACGCAGTATTTT.

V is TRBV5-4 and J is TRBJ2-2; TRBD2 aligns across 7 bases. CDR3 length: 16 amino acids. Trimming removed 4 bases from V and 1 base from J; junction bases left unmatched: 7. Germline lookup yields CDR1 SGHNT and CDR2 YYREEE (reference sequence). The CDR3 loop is CASSPGGGMNTGELFF. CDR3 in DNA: TGTGCCAGCAGCCCGGGCGGGGGTATGAACACCGGGGAGCTGTTTTTT.

CDR3 coding DNA: TGTGCCAGCAGCTTAGCCACTAGCGGGAGTAGGAAGACCCAGTACTTC. This gives the protein CASSLATSGSRKTQYF. The chain combines TRBV7-2 with TRBJ2-5, with 11 bases matching TRBD2. This CDR3 region has 16 residues. In germline, CDR1 is SGHTA, CDR2 FQGNSA. V lost 0 bases to trimming and J lost 6 bases; unmatched junction nucleotides: 6.

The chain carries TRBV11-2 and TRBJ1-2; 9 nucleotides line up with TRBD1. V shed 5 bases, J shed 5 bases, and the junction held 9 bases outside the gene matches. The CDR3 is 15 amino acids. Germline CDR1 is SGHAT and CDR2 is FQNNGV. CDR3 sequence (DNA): TGTGCCAGCAGCACCCCGGACAGGGGTGGGTATGGCTACACCTTC. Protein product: CASSTPDRGGYGYTF.

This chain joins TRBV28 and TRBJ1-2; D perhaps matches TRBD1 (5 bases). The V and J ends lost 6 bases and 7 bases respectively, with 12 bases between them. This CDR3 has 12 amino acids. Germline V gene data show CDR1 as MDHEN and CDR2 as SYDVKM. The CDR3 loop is CASSIGARGYTF. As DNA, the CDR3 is TGTGCCAGCAGCATAGGGGCGCGTGGCTACACCTTC.

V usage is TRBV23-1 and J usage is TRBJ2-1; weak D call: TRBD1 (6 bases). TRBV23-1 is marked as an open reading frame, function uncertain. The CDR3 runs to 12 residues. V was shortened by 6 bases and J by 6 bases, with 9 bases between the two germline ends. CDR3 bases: TGCGCCAGCAGGGTAGGGGGCAATGAGCAGTTCTTC. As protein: CASRVGGNEQFF.

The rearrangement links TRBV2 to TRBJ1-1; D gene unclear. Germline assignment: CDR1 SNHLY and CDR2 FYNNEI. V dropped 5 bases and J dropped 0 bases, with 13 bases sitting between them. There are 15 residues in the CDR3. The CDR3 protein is CASSPKEIMNTEAFF. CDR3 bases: TGTGCCAGCAGTCCGAAGGAGATCATGAACACTGAAGCTTTCTTT.

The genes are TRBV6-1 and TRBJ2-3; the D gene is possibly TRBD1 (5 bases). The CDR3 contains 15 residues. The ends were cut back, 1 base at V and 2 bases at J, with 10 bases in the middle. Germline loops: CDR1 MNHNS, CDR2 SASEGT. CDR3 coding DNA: TGTGCCAGCAGTGAAGAACAGGCCTTCACAGATACGCAGTATTTT. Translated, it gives CASSEEQAFTDTQYF.

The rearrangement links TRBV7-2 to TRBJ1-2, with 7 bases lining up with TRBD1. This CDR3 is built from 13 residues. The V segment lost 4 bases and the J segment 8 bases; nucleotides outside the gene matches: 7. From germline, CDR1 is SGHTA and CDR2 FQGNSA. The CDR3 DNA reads TGTGCCAGCAGCTACATGGACAGGCGAGGCTACACCTTC. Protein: CASSYMDRRGYTF.

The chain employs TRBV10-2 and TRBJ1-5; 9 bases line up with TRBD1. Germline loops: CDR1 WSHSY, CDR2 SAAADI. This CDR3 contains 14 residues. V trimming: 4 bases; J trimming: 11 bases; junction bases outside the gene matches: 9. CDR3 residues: CASSAQGAKSAQHF. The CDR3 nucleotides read TGCGCCAGCAGTGCACAGGGGGCCAAGTCAGCCCAGCATTTT.

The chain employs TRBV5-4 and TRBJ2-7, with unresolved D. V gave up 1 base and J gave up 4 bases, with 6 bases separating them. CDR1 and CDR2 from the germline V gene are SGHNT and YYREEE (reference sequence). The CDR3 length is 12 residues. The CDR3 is CASSLRAYEQYF. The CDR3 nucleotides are TGTGCCAGCAGCTTGCGCGCGTACGAGCAGTACTTC.

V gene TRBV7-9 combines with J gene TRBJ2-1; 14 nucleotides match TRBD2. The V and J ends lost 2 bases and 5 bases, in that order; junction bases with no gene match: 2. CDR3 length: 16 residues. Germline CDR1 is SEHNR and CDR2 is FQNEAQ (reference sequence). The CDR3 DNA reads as TGTGCCAGCAGCTTACGACTAGCGGGAGGGGACAATGAGCAGTTCTTC. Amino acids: CASSLRLAGGDNEQFF.

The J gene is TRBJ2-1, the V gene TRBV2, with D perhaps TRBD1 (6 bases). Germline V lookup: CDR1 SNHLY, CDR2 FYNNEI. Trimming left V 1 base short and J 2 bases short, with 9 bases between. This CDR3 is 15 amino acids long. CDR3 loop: CASSEVQGPYNEQFF. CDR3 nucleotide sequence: TGTGCCAGCAGTGAAGTACAGGGCCCCTACAATGAGCAGTTCTTC. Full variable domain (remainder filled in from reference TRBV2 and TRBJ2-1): EPEVTQTPSHQVTQMGQEVILRCVPISNHLYFYWYRQILGQKVEFLVSFYNNEISEKSEIFDDQFSVERPDGSNFTLKIRSTKLEDSAMYFCASSEVQGPYNEQFFGPGTRLTVL.

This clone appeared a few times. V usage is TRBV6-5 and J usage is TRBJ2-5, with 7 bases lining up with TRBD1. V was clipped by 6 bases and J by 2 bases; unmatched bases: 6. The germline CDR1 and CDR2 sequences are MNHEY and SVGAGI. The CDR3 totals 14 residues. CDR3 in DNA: TGTGCCAGCAGCCCGCAGGGGGTTCAAGAGACCCAGTACTTC. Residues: CASSPQGVQETQYF.

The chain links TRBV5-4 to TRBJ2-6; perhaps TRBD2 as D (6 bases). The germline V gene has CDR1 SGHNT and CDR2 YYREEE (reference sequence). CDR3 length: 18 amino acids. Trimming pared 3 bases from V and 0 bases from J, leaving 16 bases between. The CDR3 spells CASSSGSASSSGANVLTF. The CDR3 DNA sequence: TGTGCCAGCAGCTCCGGGAGCGCCTCGTCCTCTGGGGCCAACGTCCTGACTTTC.